This TCR beta chain was sequenced during a study of blood T cell repertoires in COVID-19. Participant reports of clinical history set cohort assignment. The CDR3 runs to 16 residues. Trimming cost V 5 bases and J 9 bases; bases outside gene matches: 13. CDR1 and CDR2 (germline): SEHNR, FQNEAQ (reference sequence). Authors' methods: Reference gene primer amplification gave nucleated cell count estimates. Method: immunoSEQ multiplex PCR; TCRdb's copy keeps in-frame clones and lacks some. That table furnishes V, J and clone size, whereas the DNA furnished D and trimming. Among a few hundred thousand clones listed, about nine tenths were seen once.

The rearrangement links TRBV7-9 to TRBJ2-3, with TRBD2 identical over 11 bases. Sequenced sample: PBMCs or T cells enriched from blood (not recorded which). The clonotype originates from a woman aged 18-30 years who had recovered from COVID-19. The chain's CDR3 is CASSPGLAALGSTQYF. The CDR3 DNA reads TGTGCCAGCAGCCCGGGACTAGCGGCGCTTGGGTCAACGCAGTATTTT.